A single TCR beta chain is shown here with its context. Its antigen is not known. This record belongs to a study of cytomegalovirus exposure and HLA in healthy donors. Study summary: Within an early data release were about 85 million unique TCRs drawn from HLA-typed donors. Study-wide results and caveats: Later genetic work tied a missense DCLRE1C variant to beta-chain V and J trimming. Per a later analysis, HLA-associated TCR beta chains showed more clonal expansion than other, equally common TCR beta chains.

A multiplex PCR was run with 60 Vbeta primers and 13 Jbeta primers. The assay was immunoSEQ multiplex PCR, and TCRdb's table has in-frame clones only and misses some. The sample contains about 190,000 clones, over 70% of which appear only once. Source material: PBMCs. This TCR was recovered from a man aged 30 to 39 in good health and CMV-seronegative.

CDR3 residues: CASSLVLGSSEQYF. The CDR3 nucleotides are TGTGCCAGCAGCTTAGTACTAGGGTCGAGCGAGCAGTACTTC. The chain links TRBV11-2 to TRBJ2-7; maybe TRBD2 (5 bases). CDR1 is SGHAT, CDR2 FQNNGV, per germline. The CDR3 is 14 residues long. Trimming took off 1 base at V and 6 bases at J, with 13 bases between the two ends.